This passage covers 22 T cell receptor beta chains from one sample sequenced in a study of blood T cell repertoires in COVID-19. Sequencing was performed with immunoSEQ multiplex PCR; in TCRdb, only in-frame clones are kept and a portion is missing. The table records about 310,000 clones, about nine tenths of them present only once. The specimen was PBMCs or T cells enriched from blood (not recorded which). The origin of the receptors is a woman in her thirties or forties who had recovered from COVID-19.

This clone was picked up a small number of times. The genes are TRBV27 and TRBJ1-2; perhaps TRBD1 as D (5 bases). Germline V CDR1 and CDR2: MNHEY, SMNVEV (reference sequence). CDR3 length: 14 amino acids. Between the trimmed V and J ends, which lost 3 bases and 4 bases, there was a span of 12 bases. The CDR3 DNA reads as TGTGCCAGCAGTTTGACAGTACCCCTCTATGGCTACACCTTC. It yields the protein CASSLTVPLYGYTF.

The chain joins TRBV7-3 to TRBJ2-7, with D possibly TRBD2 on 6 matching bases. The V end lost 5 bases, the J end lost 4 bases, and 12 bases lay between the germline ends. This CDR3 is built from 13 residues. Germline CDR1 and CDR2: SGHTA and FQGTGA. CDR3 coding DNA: TGTGCCAGCAGCCCGGGTGGGGGGTACGAGCAGTACTTC. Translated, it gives CASSPGGGYEQYF.

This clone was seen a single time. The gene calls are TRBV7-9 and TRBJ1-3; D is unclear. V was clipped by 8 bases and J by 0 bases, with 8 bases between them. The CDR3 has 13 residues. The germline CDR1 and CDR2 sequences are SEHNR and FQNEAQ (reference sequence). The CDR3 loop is CASQTFSGNTIYF. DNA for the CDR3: TGTGCCAGCCAGACATTCTCTGGAAACACCATATATTTT.

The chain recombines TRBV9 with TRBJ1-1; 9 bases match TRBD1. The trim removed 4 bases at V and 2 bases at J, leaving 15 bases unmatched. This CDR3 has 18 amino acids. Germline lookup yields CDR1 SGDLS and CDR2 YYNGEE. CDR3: CASSSHRGRGGINTEAFF. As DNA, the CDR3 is TGTGCCAGCAGCAGCCACAGGGGGCGCGGGGGTATTAACACTGAAGCTTTCTTT.

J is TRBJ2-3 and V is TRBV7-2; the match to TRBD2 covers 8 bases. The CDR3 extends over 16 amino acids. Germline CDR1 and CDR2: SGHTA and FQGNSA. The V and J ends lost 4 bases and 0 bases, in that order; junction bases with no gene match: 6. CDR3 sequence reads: CASSSTGTRSTDTQYF. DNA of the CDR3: TGTGCCAGCAGCTCTACCGGGACTAGGAGCACAGATACGCAGTATTTT.

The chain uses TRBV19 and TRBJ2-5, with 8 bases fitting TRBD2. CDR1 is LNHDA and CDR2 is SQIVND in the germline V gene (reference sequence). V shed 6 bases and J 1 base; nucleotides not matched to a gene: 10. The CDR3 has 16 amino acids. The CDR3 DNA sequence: TGTGCCAGTAGAACCGGGACTAGTCGGGGCCAAGAGACCCAGTACTTC. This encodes CASRTGTSRGQETQYF.

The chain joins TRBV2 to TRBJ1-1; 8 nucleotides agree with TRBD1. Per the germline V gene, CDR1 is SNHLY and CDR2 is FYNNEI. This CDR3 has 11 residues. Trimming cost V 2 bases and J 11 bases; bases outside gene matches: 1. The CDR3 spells CASSERTGAFF. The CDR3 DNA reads TGTGCCAGCAGTGAAAGGACAGGGGCTTTCTTT.

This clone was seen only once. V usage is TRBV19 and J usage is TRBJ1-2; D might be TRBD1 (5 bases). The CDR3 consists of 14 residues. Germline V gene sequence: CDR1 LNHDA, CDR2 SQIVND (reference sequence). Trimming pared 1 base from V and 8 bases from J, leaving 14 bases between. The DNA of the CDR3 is TGTGCCAGTAGTATAGCTCCGGGGGAAGAGGGCTACACCTTC. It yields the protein CASSIAPGEEGYTF.

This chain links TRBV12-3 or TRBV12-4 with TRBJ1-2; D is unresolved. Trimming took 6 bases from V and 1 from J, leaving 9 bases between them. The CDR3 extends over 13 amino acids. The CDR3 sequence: CASRAAGNYGYTF. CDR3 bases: TGTGCCAGCAGAGCGGCGGGTAACTATGGCTACACCTTC.

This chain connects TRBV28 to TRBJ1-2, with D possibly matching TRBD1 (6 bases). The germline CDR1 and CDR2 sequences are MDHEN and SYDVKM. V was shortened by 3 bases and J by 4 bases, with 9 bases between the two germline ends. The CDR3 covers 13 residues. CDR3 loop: CASSFKGGYGYTF. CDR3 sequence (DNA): TGTGCCAGCAGTTTCAAAGGGGGCTATGGCTACACCTTC.

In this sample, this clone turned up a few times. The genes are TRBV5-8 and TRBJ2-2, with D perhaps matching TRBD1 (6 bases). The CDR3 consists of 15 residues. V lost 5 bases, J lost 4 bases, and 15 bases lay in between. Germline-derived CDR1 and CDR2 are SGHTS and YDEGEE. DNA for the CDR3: TGTGCCAGCAGGAGCAGGGGAGAGATCACCGGGGAGCTGTTTTTT. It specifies CASRSRGEITGELFF.

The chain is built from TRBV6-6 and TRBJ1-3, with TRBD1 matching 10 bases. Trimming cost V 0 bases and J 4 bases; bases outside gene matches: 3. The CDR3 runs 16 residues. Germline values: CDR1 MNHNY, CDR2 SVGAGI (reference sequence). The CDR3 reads CASSYSRGQGGNTIYF. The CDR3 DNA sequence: TGTGCCAGCAGTTACTCCAGGGGACAGGGGGGAAACACCATATATTTT.

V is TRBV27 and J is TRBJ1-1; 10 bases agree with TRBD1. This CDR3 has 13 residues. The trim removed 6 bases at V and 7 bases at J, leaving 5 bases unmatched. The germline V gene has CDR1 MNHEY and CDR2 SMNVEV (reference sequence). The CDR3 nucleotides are TGTGCCAGCAGACCGACAGGGGGCAGTGAAGCTTTCTTT. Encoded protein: CASRPTGGSEAFF.

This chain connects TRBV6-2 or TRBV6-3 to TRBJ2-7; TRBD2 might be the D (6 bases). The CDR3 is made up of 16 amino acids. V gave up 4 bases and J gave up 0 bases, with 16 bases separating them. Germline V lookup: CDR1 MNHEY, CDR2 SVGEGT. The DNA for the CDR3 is TGTGCCAGCAGTTCTCCCGGAGGGCCCCGCTCCTACGAGCAGTACTTC. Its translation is CASSSPGGPRSYEQYF.

The CDR3 loop is CASSSQGNYGYTF. CDR3 nucleotide sequence: TGTGCCAGCAGCTCACAGGGAAACTATGGCTACACCTTC. The rearrangement uses TRBV5-4 and TRBJ1-2, with D perhaps TRBD1 (6 bases). This CDR3 has 13 amino acids. With 3 bases removed from V and 2 bases from J, the gap between germline ends came to 8 bases. Germline V lookup: CDR1 SGHNT, CDR2 YYREEE (reference sequence). Full variable domain (rest looked up from reference TRBV5-4 and TRBJ1-2): ETGVTQSPTHLIKTRGQQVTLRCSSQSGHNTVSWYQQALGQGPQFIFQYYREEENGRGNFPPRFSGLQFPNYSSELNVNALELDDSALYLCASSSQGNYGYTFGSGTRLTVV.

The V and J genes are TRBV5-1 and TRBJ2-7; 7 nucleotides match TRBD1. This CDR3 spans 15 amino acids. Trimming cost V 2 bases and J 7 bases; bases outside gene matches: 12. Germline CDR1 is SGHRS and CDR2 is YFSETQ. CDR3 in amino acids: CASSFTWTGMGEQYF. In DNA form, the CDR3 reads TGCGCCAGCAGCTTCACCTGGACAGGAATGGGGGAGCAGTACTTC.

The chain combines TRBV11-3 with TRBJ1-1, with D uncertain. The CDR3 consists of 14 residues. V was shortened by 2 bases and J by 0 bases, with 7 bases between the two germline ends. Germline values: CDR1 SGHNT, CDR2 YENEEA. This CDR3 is CASSLTRLNTEAFF. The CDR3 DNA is TGTGCCAGCAGCTTAACGCGGCTGAACACTGAAGCTTTCTTT.

DNA of the CDR3: TGTGCCAGCAGCGTAGGGGCGGGGGTCGCCTACGAGCAGTACTTC. This encodes CASSVGAGVAYEQYF. V and J are TRBV9 and TRBJ2-7, with 7 nucleotides matching TRBD2. This CDR3 has 15 residues. Germline lookup yields CDR1 SGDLS and CDR2 YYNGEE. Trimming cost V 0 bases and J 2 bases; bases outside gene matches: 5. Using reference TRBV9 and TRBJ2-7 for the parts outside the CDR3, the full variable domain is DSGVTQTPKHLITATGQRVTLRCSPRSGDLSVYWYQQSLDQGLQFLIQYYNGEERAKGNILERFSAQQFPDLHSELNLSSLELGDSALYFCASSVGAGVAYEQYFGPGTRLTVT.

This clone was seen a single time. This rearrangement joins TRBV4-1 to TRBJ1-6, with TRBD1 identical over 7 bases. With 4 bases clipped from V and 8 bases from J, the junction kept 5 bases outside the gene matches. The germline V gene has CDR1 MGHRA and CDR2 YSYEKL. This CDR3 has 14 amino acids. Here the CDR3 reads CASSPTGTYSPLHF. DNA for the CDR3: TGCGCCAGCAGCCCGACAGGGACCTATTCACCCCTCCACTTT.

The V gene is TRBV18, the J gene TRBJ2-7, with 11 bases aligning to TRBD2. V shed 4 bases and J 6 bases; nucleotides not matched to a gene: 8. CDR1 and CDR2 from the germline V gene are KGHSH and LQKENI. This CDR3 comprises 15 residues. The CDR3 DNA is TGTGCCAGCTCACTTATAGCGGGAGGGCAGGGCGAGCAGTACTTC. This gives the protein CASSLIAGGQGEQYF.

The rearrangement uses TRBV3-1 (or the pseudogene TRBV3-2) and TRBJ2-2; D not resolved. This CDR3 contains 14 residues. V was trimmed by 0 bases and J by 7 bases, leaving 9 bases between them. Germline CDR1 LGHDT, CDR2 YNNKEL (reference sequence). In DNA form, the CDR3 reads TGTGCCAGCAGCCAAGATGATCGACACGGGGAGCTGTTTTTT. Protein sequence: CASSQDDRHGELFF.

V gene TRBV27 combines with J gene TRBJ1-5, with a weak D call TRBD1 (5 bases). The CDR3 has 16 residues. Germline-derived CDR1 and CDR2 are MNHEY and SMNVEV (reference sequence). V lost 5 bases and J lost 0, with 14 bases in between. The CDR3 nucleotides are TGTGCCAGCAGTCGCGACAGCCTATATAGCAATCAGCCCCAGCATTTT. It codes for CASSRDSLYSNQPQHF.